This T cell receptor beta chain was profiled in a study of T cells in Graves' hyperthyroidism and ophthalmopathy. It was RNA transcripts that yielded the amplified TCR beta CDR3 regions. Primed by the HTBI set, a first-round RT-PCR was run on the TCR CDR3. TCRdb used MiXCR to reprocess the multiplex PCR reads, holding one entry per CDR3 protein. This table holds 640,000 or so distinct CDR3 sequences, 14% found once. Ophthalmopathy patients had Clinical Activity Score at least 3, NOSPECS grade at least 4, duration under 3 months. Each 10 ml fresh peripheral blood draw supplied the PBMCs. Findings of the study overall: Blood also contained most expanded thyroid clonotypes above 0.001. The model predicted ophthalmopathy a median around 6.5 months before onset.

This clonotype was observed at least ten times. What it recognizes is unknown. This CDR3 has 13 amino acids. Germline V CDR1 and CDR2: SQVTM, ANQGSEA. V lost 4 bases to trimming and J lost 0 bases, with 9 bases between them. The receptor's source is a woman between 18 and 29 years old with Graves' ophthalmopathy. The chain uses TRBV29-1 and TRBJ1-1; no clear D gene. The source material was blood. CDR3 protein: CSVVGLMNTEAFF. In DNA, the CDR3 is TGCAGCGTTGTGGGTTTAATGAACACTGAAGCTTTCTTT.